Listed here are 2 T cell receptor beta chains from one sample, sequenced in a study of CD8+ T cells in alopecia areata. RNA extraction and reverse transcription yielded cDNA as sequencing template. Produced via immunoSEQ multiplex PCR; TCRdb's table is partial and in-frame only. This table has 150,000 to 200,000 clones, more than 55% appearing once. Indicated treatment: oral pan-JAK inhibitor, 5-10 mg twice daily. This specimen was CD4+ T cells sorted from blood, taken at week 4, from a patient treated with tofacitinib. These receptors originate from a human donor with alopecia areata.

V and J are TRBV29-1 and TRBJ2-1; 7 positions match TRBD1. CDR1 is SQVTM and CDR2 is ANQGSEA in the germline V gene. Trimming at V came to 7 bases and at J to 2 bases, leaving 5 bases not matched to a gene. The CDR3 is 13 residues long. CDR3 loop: CSEWTGAYNEQFF. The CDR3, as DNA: TGCAGCGAGTGGACAGGAGCCTACAATGAGCAGTTCTTC.

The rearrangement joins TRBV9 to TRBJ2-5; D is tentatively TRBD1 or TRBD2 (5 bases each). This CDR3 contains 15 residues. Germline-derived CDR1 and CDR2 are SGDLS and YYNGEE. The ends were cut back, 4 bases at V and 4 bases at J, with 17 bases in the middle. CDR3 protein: CASSPQTGQGETQYF. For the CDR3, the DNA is TGTGCCAGCAGCCCTCAAACGGGGCAGGGAGAGACCCAGTACTTC.